The 16 T cell receptor beta chains presented below share a single source sample, sequenced in a study of identical twins. TCRdb re-called the 5' RACE reads through MiXCR, storing one row per CDR3 protein. Of 450,000 or so distinct CDR3 sequences detected, about 18% appear once; the ten largest clones hold roughly an eighth. The sequencing sample was made of naive T cells sorted from blood. The receptors here all came from a man in his forties or fifties in good health.

This clonotype was seen many times. J is TRBJ2-7 and V is TRBV12-3 or TRBV12-4; D ambiguous. V lost 1 base and J lost 4, with 11 bases in between. This CDR3 comprises 14 residues. The CDR3 spells CASSLDPPLYEQYF. Here the CDR3 DNA reads TGTGCCAGCAGTTTAGATCCCCCTTTATACGAGCAGTACTTC.

This clonotype was seen repeatedly, ten times or more. This chain connects TRBV18 to TRBJ1-3; D is unclear. CDR1 and CDR2 from the germline V gene are KGHSH and LQKENI. V was clipped by 3 bases and J by 0 bases, with 12 bases between them. The CDR3 is 16 amino acids. As DNA, the CDR3 is TGTGCCAGCTCACCCCGGAGGATCGACTCTGGAAACACCATATATTTT. It specifies CASSPRRIDSGNTIYF. Filled out from reference TRBV18 and TRBJ1-3, the complete variable domain reads NAGVMQNPRHLVRRRGQEARLRCSPMKGHSHVYWYRQLPEEGLKFMVYLQKENIIDESGMPKERFSAEFPKEGPSILRIQQVVRGDSAAYFCASSPRRIDSGNTIYFGEGSWLTVV.

This chain links TRBV7-9 with TRBJ1-5, with D unresolved. Trimming took off 1 base at V and 5 bases at J, with 6 bases between the two ends. Germline CDR1 and CDR2: SEHNR and FQNEAQ (reference sequence). CDR3 length equals 13 residues. The CDR3 protein is CASSLGFDQPQHF. The CDR3 DNA follows: TGTGCCAGCAGCTTAGGTTTTGATCAGCCCCAGCATTTT.

This chain connects TRBV10-3 to TRBJ2-5; possibly TRBD1 for D (7 bases). Trimming removed 2 bases at V and 4 bases at J, with 11 bases between. Per germline, CDR1 ENHRY and CDR2 SYGVKD. The CDR3 is made up of 14 amino acids. The CDR3 bases are TGTGCCATCAGTGAGCAGGGGGGCCGAGAGACCCAGTACTTC. Encoded protein: CAISEQGGRETQYF.

This clonotype was observed at least ten times. The V and J genes are TRBV19 and TRBJ1-5; 7 bases agree with TRBD1. The CDR3 runs to 15 residues. CDR1 and CDR2 from the germline V gene are LNHDA and SQIVND (reference sequence). The trim removed 5 bases at V and 2 bases at J, leaving 6 bases unmatched. The CDR3 loop is CASSEQGSRNQPQHF. CDR3 sequence (DNA): TGTGCCAGTAGTGAACAGGGGAGTCGCAATCAGCCCCAGCATTTT.

V gene TRBV7-2 combines with J gene TRBJ2-7, with D perhaps matching TRBD1 (5 bases). The length of the CDR3 is 13 residues. V was trimmed by 3 bases and J by 4 bases, leaving 10 bases between them. Looked up from germline, CDR1 is SGHTA and CDR2 is FQGNSA. Written as DNA, the CDR3 is TGTGCCAGCAGCTTGCCCCCAGGGTACGAGCAGTACTTC. This sequence encodes CASSLPPGYEQYF.

There are a few counts of this clonotype. The chain recombines TRBV20-1 with TRBJ2-1, with D unclear. Germline assignment: CDR1 DFQATT and CDR2 SNEGSKA (reference sequence). Trimming left V 3 bases short and J 8 bases short, with 5 bases between. This CDR3 spans 10 amino acids. In DNA, the CDR3 is TGCAGTGCTAGCCCCTATGAGCAGTTCTTC. Its translation: CSASPYEQFF.

This chain connects TRBV7-2 to TRBJ1-2; D possibly corresponds to TRBD1 (5 bases). V was trimmed by 4 bases and J by 0 bases, leaving 12 bases between them. The CDR3 length is 15 residues. CDR1 and CDR2 (germline): SGHTA, FQGNSA. This chain's CDR3 is CASSSRTRSNYGYTF. CDR3 sequence (DNA): TGTGCCAGCAGCTCCCGGACACGGTCTAACTATGGCTACACCTTC. The whole variable domain, remainder taken from reference TRBV7-2 and TRBJ1-2, is GAGVSQSPSNKVTEKGKDVELRCDPISGHTALYWYRQSLGQGLEFLIYFQGNSAPDKSGLPSDRFSAERTGGSVSTLTIQRTQQEDSAVYLCASSSRTRSNYGYTFGSGTRLTVV.

This clonotype was seen only a few times. The rearrangement links TRBV14 to TRBJ2-7; perhaps TRBD1 as D (5 bases). The CDR3 has 14 amino acids. Germline CDR1 and CDR2: SGHDN and FVKESK. The ends were cut back, 0 bases at V and 5 bases at J, with 11 bases in the middle. The CDR3 loop reads CASSQDRVRDEQYF. CDR3 sequence (DNA): TGTGCCAGCAGCCAAGACAGGGTAAGAGACGAGCAGTACTTC. The variable domain in full, with the rest retrieved from reference TRBV14 and TRBJ2-7, is EAGVTQFPSHSVIEKGQTVTLRCDPISGHDNLYWYRRVMGKEIKFLLHFVKESKQDESGMPNNRFLAERTGGTYSTLKVQPAELEDSGVYFCASSQDRVRDEQYFGPGTRLTVT.

The rearrangement uses TRBV5-5 and TRBJ2-5; D not certain. CDR3 length: 13 amino acids. V was trimmed by 2 bases and J by 4 bases, leaving 9 bases between them. CDR1 is SGHKS and CDR2 is YYEKEE in the germline V gene (reference sequence). The CDR3 coding sequence is TGTGCCAGCAGCTTCTGGGAAGGAGAGACCCAGTACTTC. It codes for CASSFWEGETQYF.

The chain is built from TRBV5-5 and TRBJ1-2, with unresolved D. Looked up from germline, CDR1 is SGHKS and CDR2 is YYEKEE (reference sequence). V shed 1 base and J shed 1 base, with 11 bases lying between them. The CDR3 covers 15 residues. CDR3 region: CASSLFVGGNYGYTF. CDR3 coding DNA: TGTGCCAGCAGCTTGTTCGTTGGAGGTAACTATGGCTACACCTTC.

This clonotype turned up a few times. This chain uses TRBV10-3 with TRBJ2-3; D is possibly TRBD2 (5 bases). CDR3 size: 13 residues. V was cut by 5 bases and J by 1 base, with 7 bases left in between. From germline, CDR1 is ENHRY and CDR2 SYGVKD. The CDR3 loop is CAISLEGTDTQYF. The CDR3 DNA sequence: TGTGCCATCAGTCTGGAGGGCACAGATACGCAGTATTTT.

The table lists this clonotype with many counts. V gene TRBV20-1 combines with J gene TRBJ2-3; D might be TRBD2 (6 bases). The CDR3 loop spans 14 amino acids. Between the trimmed V and J ends, which lost 1 base and 3 bases, there was a span of 11 bases. Germline values: CDR1 DFQATT, CDR2 SNEGSKA (reference sequence). CDR3 in DNA: TGCAGTGCTAGAGCAGGAGGGTTAACAGATACGCAGTATTTT. This sequence encodes CSARAGGLTDTQYF.

The V call is TRBV3-1, the J call TRBJ2-3, with D possibly being TRBD2 (5 bases). The CDR3 is 14 residues long. Trimming took off 1 base at V and 6 bases at J, with 11 bases between the two ends. Germline V gives CDR1 LGHDT, CDR2 YNNKEL (reference sequence). Here the CDR3 reads CASSQGNWRDTQYF. Written as DNA, the CDR3 is TGTGCCAGCAGCCAAGGGAATTGGAGGGATACGCAGTATTTT.

The CDR3 here is CASTTPGSSYNEQFF. CDR3 coding DNA: TGTGCCAGCACCACCCCCGGTAGCTCCTACAATGAGCAGTTCTTC. This chain uses TRBV5-6 with TRBJ2-1; D remains ambiguous. V lost 6 bases, J lost 0 bases, and 13 bases lay in between. From germline, CDR1 is SGHDT and CDR2 YYEEEE. The CDR3 consists of 15 residues.

The rearrangement joins TRBV20-1 to TRBJ2-2; D may be TRBD1 or TRBD2 (5 bases each). The CDR3 has 14 residues. Trimming cost V 6 bases and J 1 base, with 12 bases left between them. Germline CDR1 and CDR2: DFQATT and SNEGSKA (reference sequence). The CDR3: CSAPQDWNTGELFF. In DNA, the CDR3 is TGCAGTGCCCCACAGGACTGGAACACCGGGGAGCTGTTTTTT.